This TCR beta chain was sequenced during a study of blood T cell repertoires in COVID-19. Study at large: Sites in the United States, Italy and Spain provided acute and convalescent COVID-19 samples. Sample material is recorded as cDNA or gDNA derived from T cells, B-cell-depleted T cells, or PBMCs.

The V end lost 7 bases, the J end lost 7 bases, and 12 bases lay between the germline ends. CDR1 is SGHKS, CDR2 YYEKEE, per germline (reference sequence). CDR3 length: 13 residues. Original processing methods: The authors estimated nucleated cell counts from reference gene primer amplification. Some clones are missing from TCRdb's copy, which holds only in-frame ones; the method was immunoSEQ multiplex PCR. That table gives V, J and clone size, and the DNA gave D and trimming. The sample records approximately 160,000 clones, 70% to 90% being singletons. The TCR sequence derives from a man aged 55 to 69 who had recovered from COVID-19. The chain combines TRBV5-5 with TRBJ1-6; D is possibly TRBD1 (5 bases). Material: peripheral blood. CDR3 residues: CASLRAENSPLHF. DNA for the CDR3: TGTGCCAGCCTCAGGGCGGAAAATTCACCCCTCCACTTT.